This entry is about one TCR beta chain. The data stem from a study of early T cells in non-severe SARS-CoV-2 infection. Study at large: It was bulk RNA from unsorted whole blood that was sequenced, and the chains were unpaired.

Via MiXCR, TCRdb re-called the 5' RACE reads, giving one row per CDR3 protein. The table includes 77,000 or so distinct CDR3 sequences, about 14% detected once. Germline V gene sequence: CDR1 MNHEY, CDR2 SMNVEV (reference sequence). The CDR3 sequence is 14 residues long. V was clipped by 2 bases and J by 7 bases, with 9 bases between them. J is TRBJ1-6 and V is TRBV27, with D unresolved. Source: whole blood, taken at baseline. The origin of this receptor is an adult who was a healthcare worker with PCR-confirmed SARS-CoV-2 infection or an uninfected control (not recorded which). The CDR3 coding sequence is TGTGCCAGCAGTTTAGGCAGTATGAATTCACCCCTCCACTTT. It specifies CASSLGSMNSPLHF.